This passage covers 30 T cell receptor beta chains from one sample sequenced in a study of CD8 T cells in Susac syndrome. About 0.5 to 1 ug RNA was reverse transcribed with random hexamers. In TCRdb, the immunoSEQ multiplex PCR reads were re-called with MiXCR into one record per CDR3 protein. The sample gives approximately 190,000 distinct CDR3 sequences, approximately 94% of which show up once; 0.09% to 0.1% is in the top ten. The sequencing input was CD4+ T cells from PBMCs. These receptors all come from a human donor with Susac syndrome.

The chain links TRBV12-3 or TRBV12-4 to TRBJ1-5; D remains ambiguous. The CDR3 totals 12 residues. V lost 4 bases to trimming and J lost 0 bases, with 1 base between them. The CDR3 spells CASSYSNQPQHF. The CDR3 coding sequence is TGTGCCAGCAGTTATAGCAATCAGCCCCAGCATTTT.

The table lists this clonotype with a few counts. The chain links TRBV30 to TRBJ2-5; 9 bases fit TRBD2. CDR3 size: 15 residues. The V gene end was trimmed by 2 bases and the J gene end by 3 bases; junction bases not matched to a gene: 7. Germline CDR1 reads GTSNPN; CDR2 reads SVGIG (reference sequence). In nucleotides, the CDR3 is TGTGCCTGGAGTACCCAGGGACTAGCCGAAGAGACCCAGTACTTC. This encodes CAWSTQGLAEETQYF.

The genes are TRBV2 and TRBJ1-1; 7 positions match TRBD1. This CDR3 contains 15 residues. Germline-derived CDR1 and CDR2 are SNHLY and FYNNEI. J gave up 4 bases and V 6 bases, and 11 bases lay outside the gene matches. The CDR3: CASSLIGQAATEAFF. CDR3 coding DNA: TGTGCCAGCAGCCTTATTGGACAGGCAGCCACTGAAGCTTTCTTT.

This chain joins TRBV10-3 and TRBJ2-3; D may correspond to TRBD1 or TRBD2 (6 bases each). The CDR3 has 13 amino acids. Germline CDR1 ENHRY, CDR2 SYGVKD. Trimming left V 8 bases short and J 3 bases short, with 12 bases between. The CDR3 DNA sequence: TGTGCCATCTCTTGGGGGGCTACAGATACGCAGTATTTT. Its translation is CAISWGATDTQYF.

Here the CDR3 reads CATSRDTRGPYGYTF. The DNA for the CDR3 is TGTGCCACCAGCAGAGACACGAGGGGCCCCTATGGCTACACCTTC. The chain carries TRBV15 and TRBJ1-2; possible D gene TRBD1, 5 bases. Germline CDR1 is LNHNV and CDR2 is YYDKDF (reference sequence). CDR3 length: 15 residues. Between the trimmed V and J ends, which lost 0 bases and 4 bases, there was a span of 12 bases.

This chain joins TRBV7-9 and TRBJ2-5; 8 bases match TRBD1. Germline trimming cut 8 bases from V and 2 bases from J; bases unmatched to any gene: 7. CDR3 length: 14 amino acids. The germline CDR1 and CDR2 sequences are SEHNR and FQNEAQ (reference sequence). CDR3 loop: CASVSQGAQETQYF. The CDR3, as DNA: TGTGCCAGCGTGAGTCAGGGGGCACAAGAGACCCAGTACTTC.

The chain links TRBV12-3 or TRBV12-4 to TRBJ1-5; 11 bases map to TRBD1. This CDR3 spans 16 amino acids. J lost 7 bases, V lost 6 bases, and 11 bases had no gene match. The CDR3 bases are TGTGCCAGCAGGTCCCATGGACAGGGGGCGGACCAGCCCCAGCATTTT. Residues: CASRSHGQGADQPQHF.

A remark on this clonotype: A read error may account for a junction end that differs from germline. The gene calls are TRBV4-1 and TRBJ2-7; D may be TRBD1 (6 bases). Germline values: CDR1 MGHRA, CDR2 YSYEKL. The CDR3 spans 13 residues. The CDR3 coding sequence is TGCGCCAGCAGCCAAGAGGGTAACAGGGATCCCGACTTC. As protein: CASSQEGNRDPDF.

This chain uses TRBV20-1 with TRBJ2-3, with 7 bases matching TRBD2. CDR3 size: 12 residues. The germline V gene has CDR1 DFQATT and CDR2 SNEGSKA (reference sequence). Trimming at V came to 3 bases and at J to 6 bases, leaving 3 bases not matched to a gene. The CDR3 here is CSASEGGDTQYF. In nucleotides, the CDR3 is TGCAGTGCTAGTGAGGGAGGGGATACGCAGTATTTT.

The chain uses TRBV2 and TRBJ1-6; 10 bases fit TRBD1. CDR1 is SNHLY and CDR2 is FYNNEI in the germline V gene. The V segment lost 6 bases and the J segment 7 bases; nucleotides outside the gene matches: 9. The CDR3 has 16 residues. The CDR3 DNA reads as TGTGCCAGCAGCCTCAGACAGGGGGCAAAGAATTCACCCCTCCACTTT. Amino acids: CASSLRQGAKNSPLHF.

The genes are TRBV20-1 and TRBJ2-7, with TRBD1 matching 7 bases. Trimming took 7 bases from V and 2 from J; bases not matched to a gene: 8. CDR1 and CDR2 (germline): DFQATT, SNEGSKA (reference sequence). This CDR3 has 13 amino acids. CDR3 residues: CSVITGTAYEQYF. Here the CDR3 DNA reads TGCAGTGTCATAACCGGGACAGCCTACGAGCAGTACTTC.

The rearrangement links TRBV11-2 to TRBJ2-7, with D tentatively TRBD2 (5 bases). The CDR3 contains 12 residues. Germline V gene sequence: CDR1 SGHAT, CDR2 FQNNGV. The V and J ends lost 5 bases and 7 bases respectively, with 12 bases between them. CDR3 nucleotide sequence: TGTGCCAGCAGCCGGGAATCGGGGGAGCAGTACTTC. It translates to CASSRESGEQYF.

V is TRBV10-3 and J is TRBJ1-2; TRBD1 agrees at 10 bases. Germline-derived CDR1 and CDR2 are ENHRY and SYGVKD. The CDR3 is 16 amino acids. With 2 bases clipped from V and 2 bases from J, the junction kept 5 bases outside the gene matches. The CDR3 DNA sequence: TGTGCCATCAGTGAGGACCGGGACAGGGGAAACTATGGCTACACCTTC. Translated, it gives CAISEDRDRGNYGYTF.

The chain uses TRBV29-1 and TRBJ2-3; D gene uncertain. Trimming shortened V by 4 bases and J by 2 bases, and 22 bases separated the two germline ends. CDR3 length: 17 amino acids. Germline CDR1 reads SQVTM; CDR2 reads ANQGSEA. This chain's CDR3 is CSVVATLLGQYTDTQYF. The DNA for the CDR3 is TGCAGCGTTGTCGCTACCCTTCTCGGGCAGTACACAGATACGCAGTATTTT.

The chain recombines TRBV7-9 with TRBJ2-6, with 7 bases that match TRBD1. Germline V lookup: CDR1 SEHNR, CDR2 FQNEAQ (reference sequence). This CDR3 spans 18 amino acids. V shed 3 bases, J shed 8 bases, and the junction held 16 bases outside the gene matches. The CDR3 here is CASSFGQVPSYRSNVLTF. The CDR3 DNA reads TGTGCCAGCAGCTTCGGACAGGTTCCTAGCTATCGGTCCAACGTCCTGACTTTC.

The chain recombines TRBV9 with TRBJ2-5; D possibly corresponds to TRBD1 (5 bases). V was cut by 0 bases and J by 5 bases, with 8 bases left in between. This CDR3 spans 13 amino acids. Germline lookup yields CDR1 SGDLS and CDR2 YYNGEE. The CDR3 loop reads CASSVEGSETQYF. In DNA, the CDR3 is TGTGCCAGCAGCGTAGAGGGGTCCGAGACCCAGTACTTC.

V gene TRBV9 combines with J gene TRBJ1-4; 7 bases line up with TRBD1. Germline V gene data show CDR1 as SGDLS and CDR2 as YYNGEE. V gave up 6 bases and J gave up 6 bases; unmatched junction bases: 5. This CDR3 is 13 amino acids long. The CDR3 nucleotides are TGTGCCAGCAATCAGGGGGTTGATGAAAAACTGTTTTTT. As protein: CASNQGVDEKLFF.

The chain carries TRBV7-2 and TRBJ2-3; 13 bases are shared with TRBD2. The CDR3 is 17 amino acids. In germline, CDR1 is SGHTA, CDR2 FQGNSA. With V trimmed by 3 bases and J by 6 bases, 9 bases remained unmatched. CDR3 nucleotide sequence: TGTGCCAGCAGCTTGATAGGACTAGCGGGGGCTGGGGATACGCAGTATTTT. Its protein product is CASSLIGLAGAGDTQYF.

This rearrangement joins TRBV20-1 to TRBJ2-4; no clear D. V lost 0 bases to trimming and J lost 4 bases, with 4 bases between them. CDR3 length: 12 amino acids. Germline values: CDR1 DFQATT, CDR2 SNEGSKA (reference sequence). The CDR3 region is CSAREGKNIQYF. The CDR3 DNA is TGCAGTGCTAGAGAAGGAAAAAACATTCAGTACTTC.

The chain is built from TRBV4-1 and TRBJ2-5, with 8 bases identical to TRBD2. Germline trimming cut 4 bases from V and 2 bases from J; bases unmatched to any gene: 24. Germline V CDR1 and CDR2: MGHRA, YSYEKL. The CDR3 totals 21 residues. CDR3 region: CASSLPDLISGGDEDQETQYF. CDR3 DNA: TGCGCCAGCAGCCTACCGGATCTCATTTCCGGGGGGGATGAGGATCAAGAGACCCAGTACTTC.

The chain is built from TRBV6-5 and TRBJ2-3; TRBD2 is a possible D gene (7 bases). The V end lost 0 bases, the J end lost 1 base, and 17 bases lay between the germline ends. CDR3 size: 18 residues. CDR1 is MNHEY, CDR2 SVGAGI, per germline. CDR3 DNA sequence: TGTGCCAGCAGTTACTCGGGTTTGGCGGGGGCCCGCACAGATACGCAGTATTTT. Translation: CASSYSGLAGARTDTQYF.

CDR3 in amino acids: CATGTPGTEQYF. The CDR3 bases are TGTGCCACCGGGACACCGGGGACCGAGCAGTACTTC. V and J are TRBV25-1 and TRBJ2-7; a possible D gene is TRBD1 (6 bases). The V gene's germline CDR1 is MGHDK and CDR2 SYGVNS. Trimming took 10 bases from V and 6 from J, leaving 16 bases between them. The CDR3 length is 12 residues.

This chain connects TRBV2 to TRBJ2-2; TRBD2 matches 11 bases. Germline-derived CDR1 and CDR2 are SNHLY and FYNNEI. The J segment lost 3 bases and the V segment lost 6 bases, leaving 3 bases of the junction unmatched. This CDR3 contains 15 residues. CDR3 loop: CASRLTSGDTGELFF. CDR3 DNA sequence: TGTGCCAGCAGGTTGACTAGCGGGGACACCGGGGAGCTGTTTTTT.

This CDR3 is CASSEAPRATYEQYF. The CDR3 nucleotides are TGTGCCAGCAGTGAAGCTCCTCGGGCAACCTACGAGCAGTACTTC. The rearrangement uses TRBV6-1 and TRBJ2-7; the D is unclear. From germline, CDR1 is MNHNS and CDR2 SASEGT. V was pared by 0 bases and J by 2 bases, with 11 bases between. The CDR3 runs 15 residues.

The chain has TRBV3-1 and TRBJ2-5; 9 bases map to TRBD2. V trimming: 3 bases; J trimming: 11 bases; junction bases outside the gene matches: 10. This CDR3 has 14 residues. The V gene's germline CDR1 is LGHDT and CDR2 YNNKEL (reference sequence). Here the CDR3 reads CASSQLAGPGIQYF. CDR3 DNA: TGTGCCAGCAGCCAGCTAGCGGGGCCAGGTATTCAGTACTTC.

The J gene is TRBJ1-2, the V gene TRBV20-1; no clear D gene. V lost 5 bases to trimming and J lost 0 bases, with 13 bases between them. The germline gives CDR1 DFQATT, CDR2 SNEGSKA (reference sequence). This CDR3 has 14 residues. The CDR3 reads CSAPQARANYGYTF. The CDR3 nucleotides read TGCAGTGCTCCCCAGGCAAGGGCTAACTATGGCTACACCTTC.

The V and J genes are TRBV5-6 and TRBJ1-2; possibly TRBD1 for D (5 bases). The CDR3 is made up of 14 amino acids. Germline CDR1 SGHDT, CDR2 YYEEEE. V was trimmed by 0 bases and J by 7 bases, leaving 13 bases between them. The CDR3 nucleotides read TGTGCCAGCAGCTTGGCCTCAGGGTGGAGTGGCTACACCTTC. Amino acid sequence: CASSLASGWSGYTF. Filled out from reference TRBV5-6 and TRBJ1-2, the complete variable domain reads DAGVTQSPTHLIKTRGQQVTLRCSPKSGHDTVSWYQQALGQGPQFIFQYYEEEERQRGNFPDRFSGHQFPNYSSELNVNALLLGDSALYLCASSLASGWSGYTFGSGTRLTVV.

The chain has TRBV5-1 and TRBJ1-5, with D perhaps TRBD1 (5 bases). The CDR3 loop spans 16 amino acids. CDR1 is SGHRS, CDR2 YFSETQ, per germline. Between the trimmed V and J ends, which lost 7 bases and 6 bases, there was a span of 23 bases. In DNA, the CDR3 is TGCGCCAGCGATCTGGCCGGCTCGGGGCTAGGTCAGCCCCAGCATTTT. This codes for CASDLAGSGLGQPQHF.

J is TRBJ2-1 and V is TRBV11-2, with 7 bases aligning to TRBD1. The CDR3 length is 13 residues. Germline V gives CDR1 SGHAT, CDR2 FQNNGV. Trimming cost V 2 bases and J 7 bases; bases outside gene matches: 2. CDR3 bases: TGTGCCAGCAGCTTACACAGGGGTAATGAGCAGTTCTTC. It codes for CASSLHRGNEQFF.

The V gene is TRBV28, the J gene TRBJ2-3; D unclear. V lost 4 bases and J lost 5, with 13 bases in between. The CDR3 totals 14 residues. The germline V gene encodes CDR1 MDHEN and CDR2 SYDVKM. The chain's CDR3 is CASSWTGSGDTQYF. The CDR3 DNA reads TGTGCCAGCAGTTGGACGGGCTCTGGAGATACGCAGTATTTT. Full variable domain (missing parts from reference TRBV28 and TRBJ2-3): DVKVTQSSRYLVKRTGEKVFLECVQDMDHENMFWYRQDPGLGLRLIYFSYDVKMKEKGDIPEGYSVSREKKERFSLILESASTNQTSMYLCASSWTGSGDTQYFGPGTRLTVL.